The 14 T cell receptor beta chains in this list originate from one sample, sequenced in a study of T cell responses to AZD1222 COVID-19 vaccine. The table came from immunoSEQ multiplex PCR; TCRdb's copy has only in-frame clones and leaves some out. The sample shows approximately 94,000 clones, about 87% of them seen only once. The sample here was peripheral blood, taken on day 0 of AZD1222 vaccination. The source is an adult in good health.

A remark on this clone: Germline and junction disagree at one end, which may indicate a read error. V and J are TRBV6-1 and TRBJ1-4; a possible D gene is TRBD1 (5 bases). In germline, CDR1 is MNHNS, CDR2 SASEGT. The CDR3 has 14 residues. CDR3 nucleotides: TGTGCCAGCAGTAAAGCGGGGCAAAATGAAAAACTGTTTTTT. Its translation: CASSKAGQNEKLFF.

This chain joins TRBV15 and TRBJ1-3, with unresolved D. Trimming took 3 bases from V and 0 from J, leaving 12 bases between them. The CDR3 loop spans 16 amino acids. Germline loops: CDR1 LNHNV, CDR2 YYDKDF (reference sequence). In nucleotides, the CDR3 is TGTGCCACCAGCAGCTTTAAGGGCCACTCTGGAAACACCATATATTTT. Translating it yields CATSSFKGHSGNTIYF.

The CDR3 loop reads CASSLTTGSTGVFYNEQFF. Written as DNA, the CDR3 is TGTGCCAGCAGCTTAACCACAGGGAGTACAGGGGTTTTCTACAATGAGCAGTTCTTC. The chain links TRBV7-3 to TRBJ2-1, with 7 bases lining up with TRBD1. This CDR3 is 19 amino acids long. Trimming at V came to 0 bases and at J to 3 bases, leaving 14 bases not matched to a gene. The germline CDR1 and CDR2 sequences are SGHTA and FQGTGA.

V is TRBV7-2 and J is TRBJ2-7; D is possibly TRBD1 (6 bases). Per germline, CDR1 SGHTA and CDR2 FQGNSA. The CDR3 extends over 15 amino acids. V lost 3 bases and J lost 1, with 13 bases in between. CDR3 in amino acids: CASSFTRGRSYEQYF. The CDR3 region has the DNA TGTGCCAGCAGCTTTACCAGGGGCCGGTCCTACGAGCAGTACTTC.

J is TRBJ1-5 and V is TRBV6-2 or TRBV6-3, with 8 bases that match TRBD1. Losses at the gene ends were 0 bases for V and 3 bases for J; bases not matched to a gene: 7. This CDR3 has 17 residues. The germline V gene has CDR1 MNHEY and CDR2 SVGEGT. CDR3 coding DNA: TGTGCCAGCAGTTACTCGGGGCAGGGGGCTCCCAATCAGCCCCAGCATTTT. It codes for CASSYSGQGAPNQPQHF.

The chain links TRBV30 to TRBJ2-2; D ambiguous. This CDR3 contains 12 residues. Germline V gene sequence: CDR1 GTSNPN, CDR2 SVGIG (reference sequence). With 3 bases removed from V and 5 bases from J, the gap between germline ends came to 7 bases. The CDR3 loop reads CAWRPGTGELFF. The CDR3 region has the DNA TGTGCCTGGAGGCCAGGTACCGGGGAGCTGTTTTTT.

The chain is built from TRBV19 and TRBJ1-1; a possible D gene is TRBD1 (5 bases). Looked up from germline, CDR1 is LNHDA and CDR2 is SQIVND (reference sequence). The CDR3 loop spans 15 amino acids. V was cut by 6 bases and J by 11 bases, with 25 bases left in between. As DNA, the CDR3 is TGTGCCAGTAGGAAACGGGACTCCGCCTATTTCGTGGCTTTCTTT. Protein sequence: CASRKRDSAYFVAFF.

This sequence joins TRBV6-2 or TRBV6-3 and TRBJ2-1; 14 bases fit TRBD2. The V and J ends lost 6 bases and 9 bases, in that order; junction bases with no gene match: 10. The V gene's germline CDR1 is MNHEY and CDR2 SVGEGT. This CDR3 comprises 16 residues. CDR3 coding DNA: TGTGCCAGCAGCCTACCGGGACTAGCGGGAGTCGGTGAGCAGTTCTTC. It is translated as CASSLPGLAGVGEQFF.

The rearrangement joins TRBV19 to TRBJ2-2, with D perhaps given as TRBD1 or TRBD2 (5 bases each). The CDR3 is made up of 16 amino acids. Trimming took 6 bases from V and 6 from J, leaving 20 bases between them. Germline V gene lookup returns CDR1 LNHDA and CDR2 SQIVND (reference sequence). The CDR3 here is CASSHPYFGAAGELFF. In DNA form, the CDR3 reads TGTGCCAGTAGCCATCCCTACTTCGGGGCCGCCGGGGAGCTGTTTTTT.

In nucleotides, the CDR3 is TGTGCCAGCAGCAGGGACAACTATGGCTACACCTTC. Translation gives CASSRDNYGYTF. The gene calls are TRBV11-3 and TRBJ1-2; perhaps TRBD1 as D (5 bases). The CDR3 runs 12 residues. V was clipped by 5 bases and J by 2 bases, with 6 bases between them. Germline V gene lookup returns CDR1 SGHNT and CDR2 YENEEA.

The gene calls are TRBV28 and TRBJ1-6, with TRBD1 matching over 7 bases. The J segment lost 10 bases and the V segment lost 2 bases, leaving 8 bases of the junction unmatched. Germline CDR1 reads MDHEN; CDR2 reads SYDVKM. The CDR3 runs to 15 residues. This chain's CDR3 is CASSLEDRIRSPLHF. Written as DNA, the CDR3 is TGTGCCAGCAGTTTAGAGGACAGGATAAGATCACCCCTCCACTTT.

This CDR3 reads CASSLGGGDGYTF. The CDR3 coding sequence is TGTGCCAGCAGCTTAGGTGGGGGGGATGGCTACACCTTC. The gene calls are TRBV7-8 and TRBJ1-2; maybe TRBD1 (5 bases). With 1 base removed from V and 6 bases from J, the gap between germline ends came to 9 bases. This CDR3 is built from 13 residues. Germline V gives CDR1 SGHVS, CDR2 FQNEAQ. The full variable domain, completed using reference TRBV7-8 and TRBJ1-2, is GAGVSQSPRYKVAKRGQDVALRCDPISGHVSLFWYQQALGQGPEFLTYFQNEAQLDKSGLPSDRFFAERPEGSVSTLKIQRTQQEDSAVYLCASSLGGGDGYTFGSGTRLTVV.

This CDR3 reads CASGTGDTEAFF. The CDR3 DNA reads TGTGCCAGCGGAACGGGGGACACTGAAGCTTTCTTT. The chain combines TRBV7-9 with TRBJ1-1, with a possible D match to TRBD1 (5 bases). This CDR3 contains 12 residues. Germline CDR1 reads SEHNR; CDR2 reads FQNEAQ (reference sequence). Trimming pared 8 bases from V and 3 bases from J, leaving 10 bases between. The variable domain in full, completed from reference TRBV7-9 and TRBJ1-1, reads DTGVSQNPRHKITKRGQNVTFRCDPISEHNRLYWYRQTLGQGPEFLTYFQNEAQLEKSRLLSDRFSAERPKGSFSTLEIQRTEQGDSAMYLCASGTGDTEAFFGQGTRLTVV.

CDR3 nucleotides: TGTGCCAGCAGGCCAAGCGGGTCCGCAACAGATACGCAGTATTTT. Its protein is CASRPSGSATDTQYF. The V and J genes are TRBV9 and TRBJ2-3, with D maybe TRBD2 (6 bases). The CDR3 has 15 residues. Germline-derived CDR1 and CDR2 are SGDLS and YYNGEE. V was cut by 5 bases and J by 3 bases, with 16 bases left in between.